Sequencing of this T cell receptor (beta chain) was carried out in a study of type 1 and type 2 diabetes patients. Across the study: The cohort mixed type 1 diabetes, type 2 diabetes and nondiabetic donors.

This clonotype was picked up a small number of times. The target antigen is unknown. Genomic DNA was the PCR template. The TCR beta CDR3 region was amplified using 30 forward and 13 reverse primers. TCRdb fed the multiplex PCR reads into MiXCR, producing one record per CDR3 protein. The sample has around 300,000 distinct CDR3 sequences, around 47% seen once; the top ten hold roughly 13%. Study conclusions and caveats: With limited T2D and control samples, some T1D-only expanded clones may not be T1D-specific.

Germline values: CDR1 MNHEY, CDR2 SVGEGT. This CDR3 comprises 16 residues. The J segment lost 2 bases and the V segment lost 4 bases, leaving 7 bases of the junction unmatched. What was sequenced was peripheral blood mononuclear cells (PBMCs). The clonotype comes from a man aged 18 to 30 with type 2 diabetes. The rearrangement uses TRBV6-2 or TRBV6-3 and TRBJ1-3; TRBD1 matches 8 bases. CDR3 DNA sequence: TGTGCCAGCAGTTCGTCCGGACAGGGCACTGGAAACACCATATATTTT. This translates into CASSSSGQGTGNTIYF.